One and the same sample provided the 30 T cell receptor beta chains below, sequenced in a study of post-analysis software for immune sequencing data. Whole-study results and caveats: TRBV segments more frequent in patients than in controls numbered roughly 5 and included TRBV5-6, TRBV5-1 and TRBV20-1.

Every TCR beta cDNA library bore unique molecular identifiers. TCRdb recomputed calls from the PCR reads with MiXCR, one row per CDR3 protein. The sample holds hundreds of thousands of distinct CDR3 sequences, approximately 60% seen once. Their antigens remain unidentified. Sequencing was performed on blood. Every receptor here comes from a girl aged 2 to 10 with multiple sclerosis.

In this sample, this clonotype turned up a few times. V usage is TRBV5-1 and J usage is TRBJ2-6, with 7 nucleotides matching TRBD1. Germline values: CDR1 SGHRS, CDR2 YFSETQ. The CDR3 sequence is 17 residues long. Losses at the gene ends were 4 bases for V and 0 bases for J; bases not matched to a gene: 7. The CDR3: CASSPGQDSSGANVLTF. In DNA, the CDR3 is TGCGCCAGCAGCCCCGGACAGGATAGCTCTGGGGCCAACGTCCTGACTTTC.

CDR3 bases: TGCAGTGCTAGAGATCTGAGGGGCCTATACAATGAGCAGTTCTTC. Its translation is CSARDLRGLYNEQFF. J is TRBJ2-1 and V is TRBV20-1; either TRBD1 or TRBD2 may fit D (5 bases each). CDR1 is DFQATT and CDR2 is SNEGSKA in the germline V gene (reference sequence). Trimming removed 0 bases from V and 4 bases from J, with 13 bases in between. The CDR3 covers 15 residues.

The V gene is TRBV20-1, the J gene TRBJ2-2; D might be TRBD1 or TRBD2, each matching 5 bases. This CDR3 has 15 residues. V was cut by 0 bases and J by 2 bases, with 10 bases left in between. CDR1 and CDR2 (germline): DFQATT, SNEGSKA (reference sequence). The CDR3 sequence: CSARDRDLNTGELFF. The CDR3 nucleotides read TGCAGTGCTAGAGATAGGGACCTTAACACCGGGGAGCTGTTTTTT.

In this sample, this clonotype turned up a few times. The rearrangement links TRBV7-2 to TRBJ2-5, with 8 bases that match TRBD1. Trimming removed 5 bases from V and 4 bases from J; junction bases left unmatched: 15. The V gene's germline CDR1 is SGHTA and CDR2 FQGNSA. CDR3 size: 17 residues. The CDR3 protein is CASSTGQGRPDAETQYF. CDR3 sequence (DNA): TGTGCCAGCAGCACCGGACAGGGCCGGCCTGATGCAGAGACCCAGTACTTC.

The genes are TRBV11-3 and TRBJ2-3; D gene unclear. Trimming cost V 3 bases and J 0 bases, with 10 bases left between them. Germline V lookup: CDR1 SGHNT, CDR2 YENEEA. The CDR3 has 15 residues. The chain's CDR3 is CASSFGRTSTDTQYF. Written as DNA, the CDR3 is TGTGCCAGCAGCTTTGGAAGAACTAGCACAGATACGCAGTATTTT.

This clonotype was recorded a few times. The chain combines TRBV20-1 with TRBJ2-5; 9 bases are a match to TRBD1. This CDR3 has 12 amino acids. V lost 6 bases and J lost 2; bases outside the gene matches: 1. Germline assignment: CDR1 DFQATT and CDR2 SNEGSKA (reference sequence). DNA for the CDR3: TGCAGTGCGACAGGGGGTCAAGAGACCCAGTACTTC. This codes for CSATGGQETQYF.

There are a few counts of this clonotype. This rearrangement joins TRBV6-2 or TRBV6-3 to TRBJ2-7; TRBD2 aligns across 9 bases. The J call is uncertain, as TRBJ2-5 better fits the DNA end. The CDR3 is 15 residues long. CDR1 is MNHEY, CDR2 SVGEGT, per germline. The CDR3 sequence: CASSQGTSGLETQYF. In DNA form, the CDR3 reads TGTGCCAGCAGTCAGGGAACTAGCGGGTTAGAGACCCAGTACTTC.

This rearrangement joins TRBV20-1 to TRBJ1-1, with a tentative D call TRBD1 (5 bases). V lost 3 bases, J lost 5 bases, and 19 bases lay in between. Germline-derived CDR1 and CDR2 are DFQATT and SNEGSKA (reference sequence). The CDR3 extends over 15 amino acids. The CDR3 bases are TGCAGTGCTAGTGGGGAGTTGGGGCGCCGAACTGAAGCTTTCTTT. Translated: CSASGELGRRTEAFF.

The chain employs TRBV27 and TRBJ2-1, with a possible D match to TRBD1 (6 bases). The CDR3 covers 11 residues. Germline CDR1 reads MNHEY; CDR2 reads SMNVEV (reference sequence). Trimming shortened V by 6 bases and J by 8 bases, and 8 bases separated the two germline ends. In DNA, the CDR3 is TGTGCCAGCAGACAGGGCTATGAGCAGTTCTTC. This encodes CASRQGYEQFF.

This clonotype was seen more than once but under ten times. The V and J genes are TRBV7-8 and TRBJ2-1, with 7 bases matching TRBD2. The junction had 5 bases not matched to a gene; V was cut back by 1 base and J by 5 bases. This CDR3 is 15 amino acids long. Germline loops: CDR1 SGHVS, CDR2 FQNEAQ. DNA for the CDR3: TGTGCCAGCAGCTTAGTCCGGGGAGGGGACAATGAGCAGTTCTTC. The encoded protein is CASSLVRGGDNEQFF.

The V and J genes are TRBV27 and TRBJ1-2; D ambiguous. The germline CDR1 and CDR2 sequences are MNHEY and SMNVEV (reference sequence). The V end lost 1 base, the J end lost 0 bases, and 6 bases lay between the germline ends. This CDR3 is 14 amino acids long. CDR3 sequence: CASSLLGTNYGYTF. The DNA for the CDR3 is TGTGCCAGCAGTTTATTAGGGACTAACTATGGCTACACCTTC.

This clonotype was counted once. The chain couples TRBV29-1 to TRBJ1-1; D ambiguous. Germline assignment: CDR1 SQVTM and CDR2 ANQGSEA. CDR3 length: 13 amino acids. Trimming stripped 4 bases from V and 2 bases from J, with 11 bases between. CDR3 nucleotide sequence: TGCAGCGTTGTATGGGGATTCAACACTGAAGCTTTCTTT. Translation: CSVVWGFNTEAFF. Drawing the rest from reference TRBV29-1 and TRBJ1-1, the complete variable domain is SAVISQKPSRDICQRGTSLTIQCQVDSQVTMMFWYRQQPGQSLTLIATANQGSEATYESGFVIDKFPISRPNLTFSTLTVSNMSPEDSSIYLCSVVWGFNTEAFFGQGTRLTVV.

The V call is TRBV7-2, the J call TRBJ1-2, with D possibly matching TRBD1 (5 bases). The CDR3 is 19 residues long. V lost 5 bases, J lost 1 base, and 26 bases lay in between. Germline values: CDR1 SGHTA, CDR2 FQGNSA. This CDR3 is CASSLRGGKRPGYNYGYTF. The CDR3 DNA sequence: TGTGCCAGCAGCCTAAGGGGAGGGAAGCGCCCGGGTTATAACTATGGCTACACCTTC.

The chain carries TRBV29-1 and TRBJ2-1; 8 positions match TRBD1. CDR1 is SQVTM, CDR2 ANQGSEA, per germline. The CDR3 has 18 residues. V shed 5 bases and J 2 bases; nucleotides not matched to a gene: 17. CDR3 nucleotide sequence: TGCAGCGTTATTCCTTGGCAGGGGGCTAGTGGGACCTACAATGAGCAGTTCTTC. As protein: CSVIPWQGASGTYNEQFF.

This chain joins TRBV3-1 and TRBJ2-7, with D perhaps being TRBD1 or TRBD2 (7 bases each). V dropped 5 bases and J dropped 2 bases, with 13 bases sitting between them. The CDR3 is 14 amino acids. The germline CDR1 and CDR2 sequences are LGHDT and YNNKEL (reference sequence). The CDR3 reads CASSSGTAAYEQYF. CDR3 sequence (DNA): TGTGCCAGCAGCAGCGGGACAGCAGCCTACGAGCAGTACTTC.

This rearrangement joins TRBV5-1 to TRBJ2-5; TRBD1 agrees at 10 bases. Germline lookup yields CDR1 SGHRS and CDR2 YFSETQ. The CDR3 runs to 15 residues. The J segment lost 9 bases and the V segment lost 4 bases, leaving 12 bases of the junction unmatched. This chain's CDR3 is CASSISTGGPEAQYF. The CDR3 DNA reads TGCGCCAGCAGCATATCGACAGGGGGCCCCGAGGCCCAGTACTTC.

J is TRBJ2-1 and V is TRBV12-3 or TRBV12-4, with 7 bases matching TRBD2. The end of the DNA is better explained by TRBJ2-7, so the J call may be wrong. The CDR3 has 13 residues. The CDR3 protein is CASSTGRNNEQYF. DNA of the CDR3: TGTGCCAGCAGTACCGGGAGGAACAATGAGCAGTACTTC.

As concerns this clonotype: Germline and junction disagree at one end, which may indicate a read error. The rearrangement links TRBV30 to TRBJ2-1; D possibly corresponds to TRBD2 (5 bases). Germline V lookup: CDR1 GTSNPN, CDR2 SVGIG (reference sequence). The CDR3 runs to 13 residues. CDR3 nucleotides: TGTGCCCGGAGTGTCGGAGGCAGGAATGAGCAGTTCTTC. The encoded protein is CARSVGGRNEQFF.

In its sample, this clonotype was seen a few times. The chain couples TRBV6-6 to TRBJ1-1; 7 bases match TRBD1. The V gene end was trimmed by 0 bases and the J gene end by 0 bases; junction bases not matched to a gene: 7. There are 17 residues in the CDR3. The germline CDR1 and CDR2 sequences are MNHNY and SVGAGI (reference sequence). CDR3 region: CASSYSMGQTMNTEAFF. The CDR3 nucleotides read TGTGCCAGCAGTTACTCGATGGGACAGACGATGAACACTGAAGCTTTCTTT.

The chain combines TRBV6-5 with TRBJ2-4, with 7 bases fitting TRBD1. Trimming at V came to 5 bases and at J to 5 bases, leaving 6 bases not matched to a gene. Germline V gene lookup returns CDR1 MNHEY and CDR2 SVGAGI. This CDR3 region has 14 residues. The CDR3 nucleotides read TGTGCCAGCAGTACCGAGGGGGCCCAAAACATTCAGTACTTC. It translates to CASSTEGAQNIQYF.

V usage is TRBV29-1 and J usage is TRBJ2-1; 7 bases map to TRBD1. V trimming: 5 bases; J trimming: 8 bases; junction bases outside the gene matches: 9. Germline V gene data show CDR1 as SQVTM and CDR2 as ANQGSEA. CDR3 length: 13 amino acids. DNA of the CDR3: TGCAGCGTTTACAGGGGTTCTGGGGATGAGCAGTTCTTC. This translates into CSVYRGSGDEQFF.

The chain employs TRBV5-1 and TRBJ1-2; D unresolved. The CDR3 length is 16 residues. Germline lookup yields CDR1 SGHRS and CDR2 YFSETQ. The V end lost 0 bases, the J end lost 2 bases, and 14 bases lay between the germline ends. The CDR3 bases are TGCGCCAGCAGCTTGGCCCCCGCGGAGATGAACTATGGCTACACCTTC. Translating gives CASSLAPAEMNYGYTF.

This chain connects TRBV29-1 to TRBJ2-5; D possibly matches TRBD1 or TRBD2 (5 bases each). Per germline, CDR1 SQVTM and CDR2 ANQGSEA. The CDR3 spans 13 residues. Trimming stripped 3 bases from V and 5 bases from J, with 13 bases between. Written as DNA, the CDR3 is TGCAGCGTTGATTCTCGGGGCTATGAGACCCAGTACTTC. As protein: CSVDSRGYETQYF.

There are a few counts of this clonotype. The V and J genes are TRBV7-7 and TRBJ2-1, with 9 bases lining up with TRBD1. CDR1 is SSHAT and CDR2 is FNYEAQ in the germline V gene (reference sequence). The V and J ends lost 3 bases and 6 bases, in that order; junction bases with no gene match: 6. The CDR3 spans 15 residues. The CDR3 reads CASSLDRGRGNEQFF. CDR3 sequence (DNA): TGTGCCAGCAGCTTGGACAGGGGTAGGGGCAATGAGCAGTTCTTC.

Details on this clonotype: One end of the junction varies from germline; a read error may be responsible. The genes are TRBV4-1 and TRBJ2-1, with D perhaps TRBD1 or TRBD2 (5 bases each). The CDR3 totals 16 residues. Germline values: CDR1 MGHRA, CDR2 YSYEKL. CDR3 amino acids: CASSPPGTSSYNEQFF. The DNA for the CDR3 is TGTGCCAGCAGCCCCCCCGGGACCAGCTCCTACAATGAGCAGTTCTTC.

The chain couples TRBV6-1 to TRBJ2-3, with 11 nucleotides matching TRBD2. V lost 2 bases, J lost 4 bases, and 2 bases stayed unmatched. CDR3 length: 15 amino acids. Germline lookup yields CDR1 MNHNS and CDR2 SASEGT. The CDR3 loop is CASSELAGGPDTQYF. In nucleotides, the CDR3 is TGTGCCAGCAGTGAACTAGCGGGGGGACCAGATACGCAGTATTTT.

The chain links TRBV10-3 to TRBJ1-2, with 8 positions matching TRBD1. The CDR3 totals 15 residues. The V and J ends lost 10 bases and 7 bases, in that order; junction bases with no gene match: 17. In germline, CDR1 is ENHRY, CDR2 SYGVKD. For the CDR3, the DNA is TGTGCCACCGGGAAGGAGGACAGGGATAGAAGTGGCTACACCTTC. Protein sequence: CATGKEDRDRSGYTF.

V and J are TRBV27 and TRBJ2-7; 10 bases fit TRBD1. The ends lost 4 bases at V and 5 bases at J; junction bases unmatched: 5. The CDR3 is 14 residues long. CDR1 and CDR2 (germline): MNHEY, SMNVEV (reference sequence). This chain's CDR3 is CASSSTGGRDEQYF. The CDR3 nucleotides are TGTGCCAGCAGTTCGACAGGGGGCCGGGACGAGCAGTACTTC.

The chain is built from TRBV29-1 and TRBJ2-1; TRBD2 is a possible D gene (6 bases). CDR3 length: 14 amino acids. The germline gives CDR1 SQVTM, CDR2 ANQGSEA. Trimming left V 4 bases short and J 7 bases short, with 17 bases between. The CDR3 here is CSVAREVTGNEQFF. CDR3 sequence (DNA): TGCAGCGTTGCCAGGGAGGTCACCGGGAATGAGCAGTTCTTC.

The V gene is TRBV20-1, the J gene TRBJ2-3; the D gene could be TRBD1 or TRBD2 (6 bases each). This CDR3 region has 14 residues. The germline gives CDR1 DFQATT, CDR2 SNEGSKA (reference sequence). V gave up 4 bases and J gave up 3 bases, with 14 bases separating them. In DNA, the CDR3 is TGCAGTGCTATTTCGGGGGCAGGGACAGATACGCAGTATTTT. Residues: CSAISGAGTDTQYF.